This TCR beta chain was identified in a study of T cell responses to AZD1222 COVID-19 vaccine. Profiling relied on immunoSEQ multiplex PCR, and the TCRdb table lists in-frame clones only, not all of them. The sample lists about 160,000 clones, 85% to 90% occurring once. Looked up from germline, CDR1 is SGHNT and CDR2 is YYREEE (reference sequence). Losses at the gene ends were 4 bases for V and 2 bases for J; bases not matched to a gene: 5. This CDR3 spans 14 amino acids. In this sample, this clone turned up once. Antigen unknown. Study-level points and caveats: At 160-218 and 743-854, vaccine-associated CD4 TCRs were dominant, and they spanned spike.

The TCR comes from an adult in good health. V and J are TRBV5-4 and TRBJ2-5, with TRBD1 identical over 7 bases. The material was peripheral blood, obtained on day 0 of AZD1222 vaccination. The CDR3 DNA is TGTGCCAGCAGCCGTGGACAGGCTCAAGAGACCCAGTACTTC. This codes for CASSRGQAQETQYF.